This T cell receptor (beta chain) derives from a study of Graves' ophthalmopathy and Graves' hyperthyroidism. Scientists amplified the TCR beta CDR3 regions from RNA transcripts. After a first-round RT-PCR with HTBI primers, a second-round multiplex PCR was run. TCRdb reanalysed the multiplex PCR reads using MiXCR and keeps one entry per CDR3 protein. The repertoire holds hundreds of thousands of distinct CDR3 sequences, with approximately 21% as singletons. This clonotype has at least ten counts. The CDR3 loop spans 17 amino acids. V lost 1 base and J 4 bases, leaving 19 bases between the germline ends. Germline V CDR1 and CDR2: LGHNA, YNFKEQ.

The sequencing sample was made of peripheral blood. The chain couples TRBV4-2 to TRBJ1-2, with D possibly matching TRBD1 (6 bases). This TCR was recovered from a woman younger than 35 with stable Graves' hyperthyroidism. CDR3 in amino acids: CASSQGEGGAVIYGYTF. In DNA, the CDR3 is TGTGCCAGCAGCCAAGGGGAGGGGGGTGCTGTCATCTATGGCTACACCTTC.